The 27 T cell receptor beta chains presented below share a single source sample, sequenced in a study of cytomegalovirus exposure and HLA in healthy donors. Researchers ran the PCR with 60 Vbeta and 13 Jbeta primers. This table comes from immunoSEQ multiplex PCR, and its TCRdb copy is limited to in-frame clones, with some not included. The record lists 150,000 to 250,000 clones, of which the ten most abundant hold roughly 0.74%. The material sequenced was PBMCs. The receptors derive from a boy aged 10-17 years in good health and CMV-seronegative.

The chain's CDR3 is CASTNRGGTGELFF. The CDR3 bases are TGTGCCAGCACCAACAGGGGGGGCACCGGGGAGCTGTTTTTT. V usage is TRBV5-4 and J usage is TRBJ2-2; TRBD1 might be the D (8 bases). Germline assignment: CDR1 SGHNT and CDR2 YYREEE (reference sequence). This CDR3 has 14 residues. Between the trimmed V and J ends, which lost 6 bases and 4 bases, there was a span of 13 bases.

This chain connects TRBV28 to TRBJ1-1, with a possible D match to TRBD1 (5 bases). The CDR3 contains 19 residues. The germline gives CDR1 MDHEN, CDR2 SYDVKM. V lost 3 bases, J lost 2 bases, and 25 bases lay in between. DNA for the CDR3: TGTGCCAGCAGTTTTCGGTCCCCCGCTAGACAGCGGGTTAACACTGAAGCTTTCTTT. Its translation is CASSFRSPARQRVNTEAFF.

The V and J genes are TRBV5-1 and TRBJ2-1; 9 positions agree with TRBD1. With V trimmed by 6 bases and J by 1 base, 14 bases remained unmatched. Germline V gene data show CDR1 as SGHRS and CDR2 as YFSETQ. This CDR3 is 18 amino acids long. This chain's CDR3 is CASTQTLGQGYSYNEQFF. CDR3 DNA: TGCGCCAGCACGCAAACCTTGGGACAGGGATATTCCTACAATGAGCAGTTCTTC.

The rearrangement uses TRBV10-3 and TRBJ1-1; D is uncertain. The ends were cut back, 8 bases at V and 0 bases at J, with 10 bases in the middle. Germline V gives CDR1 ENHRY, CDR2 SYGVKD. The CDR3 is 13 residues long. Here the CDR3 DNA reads TGTGCCATCCAAAGGGAGATGAACACTGAAGCTTTCTTT. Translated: CAIQREMNTEAFF.

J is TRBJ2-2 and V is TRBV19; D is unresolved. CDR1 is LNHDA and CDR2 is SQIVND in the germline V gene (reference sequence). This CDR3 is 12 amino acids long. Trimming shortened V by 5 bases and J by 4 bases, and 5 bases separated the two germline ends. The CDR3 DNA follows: TGTGCCAGTAGTTTTATCACCGGGGAGCTGTTTTTT. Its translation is CASSFITGELFF.

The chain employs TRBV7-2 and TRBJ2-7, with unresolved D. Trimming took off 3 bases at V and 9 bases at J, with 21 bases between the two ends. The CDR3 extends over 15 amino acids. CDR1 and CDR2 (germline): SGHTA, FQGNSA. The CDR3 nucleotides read TGTGCCAGCAGCTTGTCCGTCGTGTCCAACACGGGGCAGTACTTC. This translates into CASSLSVVSNTGQYF.

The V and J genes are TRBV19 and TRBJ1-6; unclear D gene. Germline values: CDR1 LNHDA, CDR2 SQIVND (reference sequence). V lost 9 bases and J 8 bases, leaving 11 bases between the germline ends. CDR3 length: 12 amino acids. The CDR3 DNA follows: TGTGCCAGGGACTCCCTCGATTCACCCCTCCACTTT. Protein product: CARDSLDSPLHF.

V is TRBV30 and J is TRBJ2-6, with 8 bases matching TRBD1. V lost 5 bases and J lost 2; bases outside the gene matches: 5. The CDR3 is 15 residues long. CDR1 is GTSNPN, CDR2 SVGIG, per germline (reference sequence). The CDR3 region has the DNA TGTGCCTGGGACCAGGGGGCAACTGGGGCCAACGTCCTGACTTTC. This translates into CAWDQGATGANVLTF.

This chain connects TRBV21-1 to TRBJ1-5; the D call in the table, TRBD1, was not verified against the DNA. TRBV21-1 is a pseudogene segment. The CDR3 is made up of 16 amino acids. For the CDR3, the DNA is TGTGCCAGCAGCAAATCGAGGGGGACGGGGCCCATGCCCCAGCATTTT. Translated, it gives CASSKSRGTGPMPQHF.

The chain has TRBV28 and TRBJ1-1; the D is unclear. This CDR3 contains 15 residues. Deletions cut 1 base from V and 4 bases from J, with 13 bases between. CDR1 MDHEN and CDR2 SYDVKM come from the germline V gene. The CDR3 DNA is TGTGCCAGCAGTTTATTCGGATCTCTAGGCACTGAAGCTTTCTTT. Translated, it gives CASSLFGSLGTEAFF.

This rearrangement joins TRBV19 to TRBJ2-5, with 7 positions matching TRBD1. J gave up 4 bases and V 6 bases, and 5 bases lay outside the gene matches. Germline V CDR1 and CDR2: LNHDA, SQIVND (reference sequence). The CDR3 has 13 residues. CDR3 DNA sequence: TGTGCCAGTAGCAAGAGGACAGGAGAGACCCAGTACTTC. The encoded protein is CASSKRTGETQYF.

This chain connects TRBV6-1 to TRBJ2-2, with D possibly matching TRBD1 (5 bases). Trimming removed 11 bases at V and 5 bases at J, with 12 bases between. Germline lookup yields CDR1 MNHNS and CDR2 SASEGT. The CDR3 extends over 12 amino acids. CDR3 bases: TGTGCCGGGCGACAGTTTACCGGGGAGCTGTTTTTT. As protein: CAGRQFTGELFF.

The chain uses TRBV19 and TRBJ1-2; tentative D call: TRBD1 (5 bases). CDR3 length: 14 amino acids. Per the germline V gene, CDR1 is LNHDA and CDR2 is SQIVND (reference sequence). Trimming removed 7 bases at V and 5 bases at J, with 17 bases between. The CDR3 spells CASTPTARVYGYTF. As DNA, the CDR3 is TGTGCCAGTACCCCGACGGCCAGGGTATATGGCTACACCTTC.

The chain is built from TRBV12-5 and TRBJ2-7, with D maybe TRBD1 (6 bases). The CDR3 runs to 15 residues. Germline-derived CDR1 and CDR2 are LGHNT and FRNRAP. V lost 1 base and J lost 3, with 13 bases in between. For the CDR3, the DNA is TGTGCTAGTGGTTTGGCCGATGACAGGATCTACGAGCAGTACTTC. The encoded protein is CASGLADDRIYEQYF.

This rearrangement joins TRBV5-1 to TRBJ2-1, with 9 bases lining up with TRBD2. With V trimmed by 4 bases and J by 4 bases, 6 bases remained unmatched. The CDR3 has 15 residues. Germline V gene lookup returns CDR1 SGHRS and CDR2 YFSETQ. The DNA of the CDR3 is TGCGCCAGCAGCGTACTAGCGGGCTATTACAATGAGCAGTTCTTC. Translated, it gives CASSVLAGYYNEQFF.

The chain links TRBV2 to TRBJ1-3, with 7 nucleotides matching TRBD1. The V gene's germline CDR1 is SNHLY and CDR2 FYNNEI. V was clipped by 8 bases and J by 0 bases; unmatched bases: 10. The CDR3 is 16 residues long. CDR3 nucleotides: TGTGCCAGCTGGACAGGTCATCCGAACTCTGGAAACACCATATATTTT. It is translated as CASWTGHPNSGNTIYF.

The chain's CDR3 is CASSVRLASDTQYF. The CDR3 DNA follows: TGTGCCAGCAGCGTAAGACTAGCAAGCGATACGCAGTATTTT. The J gene is TRBJ2-3, the V gene TRBV9; 7 nucleotides line up with TRBD2. The CDR3 is 14 residues long. The germline V gene encodes CDR1 SGDLS and CDR2 YYNGEE. V shed 1 base, J shed 6 bases, and the junction held 5 bases outside the gene matches.

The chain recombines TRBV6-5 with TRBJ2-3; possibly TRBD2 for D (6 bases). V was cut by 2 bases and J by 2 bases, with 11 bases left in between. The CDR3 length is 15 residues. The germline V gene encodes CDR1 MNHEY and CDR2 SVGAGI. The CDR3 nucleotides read TGTGCCAGCAGTTACAGCGGCGGGGCCACAGATACGCAGTATTTT. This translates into CASSYSGGATDTQYF.

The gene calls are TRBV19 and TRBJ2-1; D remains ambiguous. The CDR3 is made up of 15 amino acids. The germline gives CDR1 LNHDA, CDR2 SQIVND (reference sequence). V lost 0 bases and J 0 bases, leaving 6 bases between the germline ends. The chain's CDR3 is CASSIDRSSYNEQFF. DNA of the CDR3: TGTGCCAGTAGTATAGATCGGAGCTCCTACAATGAGCAGTTCTTC.

The CDR3 bases are TGTGCCAGTAGTACCCCCCACGGAGCCGCTAACTATGGCTACACCTTC. Its translation: CASSTPHGAANYGYTF. J is TRBJ1-2 and V is TRBV19; D gene unclear. CDR1 and CDR2 from the germline V gene are LNHDA and SQIVND (reference sequence). The CDR3 consists of 16 residues. V was pared by 4 bases and J by 0 bases, with 15 bases between.

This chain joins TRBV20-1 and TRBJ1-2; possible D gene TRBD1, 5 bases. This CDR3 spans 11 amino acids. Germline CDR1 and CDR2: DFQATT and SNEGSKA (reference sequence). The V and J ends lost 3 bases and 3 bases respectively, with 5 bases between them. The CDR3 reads CSARTDYGYTF. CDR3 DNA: TGCAGTGCTAGGACAGACTATGGCTACACCTTC.

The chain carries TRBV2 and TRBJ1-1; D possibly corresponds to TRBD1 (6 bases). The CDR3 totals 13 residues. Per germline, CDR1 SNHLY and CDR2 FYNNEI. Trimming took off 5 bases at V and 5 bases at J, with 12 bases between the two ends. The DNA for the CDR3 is TGTGCCAGCAGTACTTCCAGGGGTACTGAAGCTTTCTTT. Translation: CASSTSRGTEAFF. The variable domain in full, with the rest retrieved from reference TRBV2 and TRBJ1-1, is EPEVTQTPSHQVTQMGQEVILRCVPISNHLYFYWYRQILGQKVEFLVSFYNNEISEKSEIFDDQFSVERPDGSNFTLKIRSTKLEDSAMYFCASSTSRGTEAFFGQGTRLTVV.

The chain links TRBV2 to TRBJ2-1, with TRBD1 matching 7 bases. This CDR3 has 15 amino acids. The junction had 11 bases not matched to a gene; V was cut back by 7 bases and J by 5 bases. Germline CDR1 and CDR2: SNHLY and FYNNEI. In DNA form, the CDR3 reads TGTGCCAGCACCATGGGACAGCCGATAAACAATGAGCAGTTCTTC. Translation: CASTMGQPINNEQFF. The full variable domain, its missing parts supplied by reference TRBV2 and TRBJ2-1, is EPEVTQTPSHQVTQMGQEVILRCVPISNHLYFYWYRQILGQKVEFLVSFYNNEISEKSEIFDDQFSVERPDGSNFTLKIRSTKLEDSAMYFCASTMGQPINNEQFFGPGTRLTVL.

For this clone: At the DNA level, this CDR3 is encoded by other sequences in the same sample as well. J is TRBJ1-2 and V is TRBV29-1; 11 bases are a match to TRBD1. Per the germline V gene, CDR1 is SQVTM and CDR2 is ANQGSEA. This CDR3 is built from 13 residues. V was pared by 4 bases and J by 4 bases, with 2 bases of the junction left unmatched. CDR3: CSVVGQGGYGYTF. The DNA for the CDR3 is TGCAGCGTTGTGGGACAGGGGGGCTATGGCTACACCTTC.

The DNA for the CDR3 is TGTGCCATTCGGACTAGCGGGGGATTCACAGATACGCAGTATTTT. It yields the protein CAIRTSGGFTDTQYF. This sequence joins TRBV7-2 and TRBJ2-3, with 13 bases fitting TRBD2. The J segment lost 2 bases and the V segment lost 10 bases, leaving 6 bases of the junction unmatched. Per the germline V gene, CDR1 is SGHTA and CDR2 is FQGNSA. CDR3 length: 15 residues.

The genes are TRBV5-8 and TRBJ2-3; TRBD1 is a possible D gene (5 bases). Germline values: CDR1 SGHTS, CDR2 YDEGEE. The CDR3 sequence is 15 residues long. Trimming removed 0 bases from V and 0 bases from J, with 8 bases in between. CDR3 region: CASSLASGSTDTQYF. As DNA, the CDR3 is TGTGCCAGCAGCTTGGCCTCAGGGAGCACAGATACGCAGTATTTT.

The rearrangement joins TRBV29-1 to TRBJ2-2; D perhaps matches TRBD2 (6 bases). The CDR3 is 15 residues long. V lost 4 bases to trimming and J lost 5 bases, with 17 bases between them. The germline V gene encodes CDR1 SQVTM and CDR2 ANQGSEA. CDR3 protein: CSVASSRGKTGELFF. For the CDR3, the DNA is TGCAGCGTTGCCAGCTCGCGGGGTAAAACCGGGGAGCTGTTTTTT.